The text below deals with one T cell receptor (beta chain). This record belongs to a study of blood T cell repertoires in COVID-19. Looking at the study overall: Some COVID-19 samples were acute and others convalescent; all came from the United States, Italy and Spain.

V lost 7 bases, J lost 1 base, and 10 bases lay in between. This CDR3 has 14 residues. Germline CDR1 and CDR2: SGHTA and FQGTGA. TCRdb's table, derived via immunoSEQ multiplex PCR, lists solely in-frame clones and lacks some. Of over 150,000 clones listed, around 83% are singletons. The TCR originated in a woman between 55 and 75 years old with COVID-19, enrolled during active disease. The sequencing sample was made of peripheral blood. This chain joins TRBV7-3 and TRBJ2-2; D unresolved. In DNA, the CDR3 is TGTGCCAGCACCTCAGGTGTGAACACCGGGGAGCTGTTTTTT. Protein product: CASTSGVNTGELFF.